This T cell receptor (beta chain) was documented in a study of blood T cell repertoires in COVID-19. Study details: From the United States, Italy and Spain came samples of acute and convalescent COVID-19. Sources were T cells, B-cell-depleted T cells, or PBMCs; the material itself was cDNA or gDNA.

In the original workflow: The assay estimated nucleated cells by amplifying reference gene primers. Generated by immunoSEQ multiplex PCR, the TCRdb table keeps only in-frame clones and is missing some. V, J and clone size derive from that table, while D and trimming were established from the DNA sequence. The table includes some 140,000 clones, over 75% detected once. Germline V CDR1 and CDR2: PRHDT, FYEKMQ (reference sequence). This CDR3 has 15 amino acids. V dropped 1 base and J dropped 0 bases, with 10 bases sitting between them. The chain joins TRBV13 to TRBJ2-7; perhaps TRBD2 as D (5 bases). This TCR came from a man aged 55 to 69 with COVID-19, enrolled during active disease. Material for sequencing was peripheral blood. The CDR3 nucleotides read TGTGCCAGCAGCTTAGTCGTCCGGGGCTCCTACGAGCAGTACTTC. It is translated as CASSLVVRGSYEQYF. The variable domain in full, completed from reference TRBV13 and TRBJ2-7, reads AAGVIQSPRHLIKEKRETATLKCYPIPRHDTVYWYQQGPGQDPQFLISFYEKMQSDKGSIPDRFSAQQFSDYHSELNMSSLELGDSALYFCASSLVVRGSYEQYFGPGTRLTVT.